Here is one T cell receptor (beta chain) with its context. V was trimmed by 11 bases and J by 3 bases, leaving 14 bases between them. The CDR3 is 12 amino acids. Germline V gene lookup returns CDR1 MNHEY and CDR2 SMNVEV (reference sequence). The data were obtained in a study of CD8 T cells in Susac syndrome. An input of roughly 0.5 to 1 ug of RNA was subjected to reverse transcription using random hexamers. The CDR3 of TCR beta was amplified by immunoSEQ multiplex PCR across 54 Vbeta and 13 Jbeta. Using its own MiXCR run on the immunoSEQ multiplex PCR reads, TCRdb lists one record per CDR3 protein. The sample lists about 83,000 distinct CDR3 sequences, approximately 96% occurring once.

The sequencing input was CD8+ T cells from PBMCs. The sequence derives from a human donor with Susac syndrome. The gene calls are TRBV27 and TRBJ2-7, with D perhaps TRBD1 (7 bases). The DNA for the CDR3 is TGTGCCGTAGGTCAGGGGGGCTACGAGCAGTACTTC. Its protein is CAVGQGGYEQYF.